This T cell receptor (beta chain) was identified during a study of vaccination effects on CD4 cells after COVID-19. Viral peptide pools were used in the ViraFEST assay to expand antigen-specific CD4+ T cells, and sequencing came afterward. It was after roughly ten days of culture that CD4+ T cells were isolated. In the vaccine recipients, nucleocapsid antibodies were negative and there was no prior SARS-CoV-2 infection. Wells each received around 2.2 million PBMC, cultured with approximately 10 IU/ml IL-2 and about 9.4 ug/ml peptides. IL-2 medium took the place of half the medium on both days 3 and 7. This CDR3 has 16 residues. In germline, CDR1 is SGHRS, CDR2 YFSETQ. J lost 6 bases, V lost 0 bases, and 6 bases had no gene match. Points from the study as a whole: Clones induced by infection and by vaccine showed marked clonal contraction late after vaccination. Recruitment yielded few convalescent patients, and the study had no early post-infection timepoints.

Using immunoSEQ multiplex PCR, the repertoire was profiled, and TCRdb retains in-frame clones only, with some absent. The sample lists just under 65,000 clones; around three quarters were seen once. Comment on this clone: No antigen is known for it.

The input for sequencing was CD4+ T cells from PBMCs cultured with HCoV-OC43 spike peptides, taken before COVID-19 vaccination. Subset given: HCoV-OC43 spike overlapping peptide pool stimulation. The source of this sequence is a human donor who received a COVID-19 vaccine. The chain links TRBV5-1 to TRBJ2-1, with TRBD2 matching 10 bases. In DNA, the CDR3 is TGCGCCAGCAGCTTGGTCGAGCGGGGGGGCCCCAATGAGCAGTTCTTC. As protein: CASSLVERGGPNEQFF.